This T cell receptor beta chain was sequenced in a study of T-cell memory formation after mild COVID-19. The germline V gene encodes CDR1 LGHDT and CDR2 YNNKEL (reference sequence). Trimming left V 0 bases short and J 6 bases short, with 15 bases between. The CDR3 sequence is 16 residues long. Study findings and constraints: Pre-infection memory carried some responding clones, suggesting that cross-reactive memory joined. The CD4+ clones that contracted clustered mainly within CM and EM, and the CD8+ clones concentrated in EMRA. Clones contracting across day 15 to 85 had a balanced CD4/CD8 profile; later expanding clones leaned CD4+.

TCRdb re-analysed the 5' RACE reads in MiXCR, keeping a single row per CDR3 protein. The table includes hundreds of thousands of distinct CDR3 sequences, about a sixth detected once. As for this clonotype: The antigen is not known.

The chain has TRBV3-1 and TRBJ2-1; D unresolved. The sample comprised PBMCs or a T cell subset sorted from them (not recorded which). The TCR sequence derives from an adult woman who had mild COVID-19 (a few samples of this study predate the infection). Cell type and time point are not known. DNA for the CDR3: TGTGCCAGCAGCCAAGATAGGAGTGGTCTCGGCAATGAGCAGTTCTTC. Protein: CASSQDRSGLGNEQFF.